This record concerns one TCR beta chain sequence. This sample was included in a study of blood T cell repertoires in COVID-19. Study-wide background: T cells, B-cell-depleted T cells, or PBMCs provided the cDNA or gDNA that served as material.

The CDR3 spans 14 residues. V lost 3 bases and J 2 bases, leaving 10 bases between the germline ends. Germline values: CDR1 MNHNS, CDR2 SASEGT. The protocol was immunoSEQ multiplex PCR, while the TCRdb copy is restricted to in-frame clones and leaves out a portion. This table holds under 200,000 clones, around three quarters found once. Sequencing was performed on peripheral blood. The TCR was taken from a man in his sixties with acute or convalescent COVID-19. The rearrangement links TRBV6-1 to TRBJ1-2; tentatively, D is TRBD1 (6 bases). The CDR3 bases are TGTGCCAGCAGTGATTGGGGGCGAAACTATGGCTACACCTTC. Its translation: CASSDWGRNYGYTF.